This passage covers 31 T cell receptor beta chains from one sample sequenced in a study of blood T cell repertoires in COVID-19. The data were produced by immunoSEQ multiplex PCR, yet TCRdb's version contains in-frame clones alone and is incomplete. This sample has 110,000 to 150,000 clones; roughly three quarters occur once, and the top ten carry 5%. Material: peripheral blood. The source of these receptors is a woman aged 70-85 years with COVID-19, enrolled during active disease.

This clone has a single count. V usage is TRBV30 and J usage is TRBJ1-2; D uncertain. The CDR3 loop spans 13 amino acids. V dropped 1 base and J dropped 4 bases, with 10 bases sitting between them. In germline, CDR1 is GTSNPN, CDR2 SVGIG (reference sequence). The chain's CDR3 is CAWSGTHLYGYTF. CDR3 in DNA: TGTGCCTGGAGTGGTACTCACCTCTATGGCTACACCTTC.

The V gene is TRBV3-1 (or the pseudogene TRBV3-2), the J gene TRBJ1-1; D is perhaps TRBD1 (6 bases). The germline V gene encodes CDR1 LGHDT and CDR2 YNNKEL (reference sequence). The ends were cut back, 3 bases at V and 5 bases at J, with 7 bases in the middle. CDR3 size: 12 residues. The CDR3 loop reads CASSQTGTEAFF. Here the CDR3 DNA reads TGTGCCAGCAGCCAGACAGGAACTGAAGCTTTCTTT.

The V call is TRBV6-5, the J call TRBJ1-4; the match to TRBD1 covers 9 bases. Germline assignment: CDR1 MNHEY and CDR2 SVGAGI. Germline trimming cut 7 bases from V and 5 bases from J; bases unmatched to any gene: 8. The CDR3 runs 15 residues. The chain's CDR3 is CASTLEGTGNEKLFF. CDR3 coding DNA: TGTGCCAGCACCCTGGAGGGGACAGGGAATGAAAAACTGTTTTTT.

CDR3 loop: CASSEPVRGNQPQHF. The CDR3 DNA reads as TGTGCCAGCAGTGAACCCGTCAGGGGCAATCAGCCCCAGCATTTT. The gene calls are TRBV2 and TRBJ1-5; weak D call: TRBD1 (5 bases). V lost 2 bases and J lost 2, with 10 bases in between. CDR1 and CDR2 from the germline V gene are SNHLY and FYNNEI. This CDR3 spans 15 amino acids.

The chain carries TRBV6-5 and TRBJ1-1; 7 nucleotides line up with TRBD1. V lost 6 bases, J lost 10 bases, and 14 bases stayed unmatched. The CDR3 sequence is 14 residues long. The germline V gene encodes CDR1 MNHEY and CDR2 SVGAGI. DNA of the CDR3: TGTGCCAGCAGGCGACAGGGCTTACTCTCTCGAGCTTTCTTT. It encodes CASRRQGLLSRAFF.

The chain couples TRBV28 to TRBJ2-7; 8 bases agree with TRBD1. The V and J ends lost 6 bases and 5 bases, in that order; junction bases with no gene match: 9. The CDR3 is 14 amino acids. CDR1 and CDR2 from the germline V gene are MDHEN and SYDVKM. The CDR3 is CASSADRARNEQYF. The CDR3 nucleotides are TGTGCCAGCAGCGCGGACAGGGCACGGAACGAGCAGTACTTC.

In its sample, this clone was seen a few times. The sample contains more than one DNA sequence encoding this CDR3. The chain has TRBV5-8 and TRBJ1-5; D uncertain. Germline V gene sequence: CDR1 SGHTS, CDR2 YDEGEE. V lost 2 bases and J lost 5, with 5 bases in between. CDR3 length: 12 residues. CDR3 DNA sequence: TGTGCCAGCAGCTTTTCGGATCAGCCCCAGCATTTT. Translating it yields CASSFSDQPQHF.

This CDR3 is CASKEDLLGTGELFF. The CDR3, as DNA: TGTGCCAGCAAGGAGGACCTGTTGGGGACCGGGGAGCTGTTTTTT. V usage is TRBV6-5 and J usage is TRBJ2-2; tentative D call: TRBD2 (5 bases). This CDR3 has 15 residues. Trimming pared 7 bases from V and 5 bases from J, leaving 17 bases between. From germline, CDR1 is MNHEY and CDR2 SVGAGI.

The J gene is TRBJ1-2, the V gene TRBV7-8, with D unclear. There are 14 residues in the CDR3. The germline V gene encodes CDR1 SGHVS and CDR2 FQNEAQ. Trimming took off 5 bases at V and 4 bases at J, with 14 bases between the two ends. The CDR3 DNA is TGTGCCAGCAGCCGAGACGGTTTCCTCTATGGCTACACCTTC. This encodes CASSRDGFLYGYTF.

The V gene is TRBV5-6, the J gene TRBJ2-5; the match to TRBD1 covers 8 bases. After removal of 4 bases from V and 4 bases from J, the junction contained 6 bases not matched to a gene. Germline V lookup: CDR1 SGHDT, CDR2 YYEEEE. The CDR3 contains 14 residues. The CDR3: CASSAGQVRETQYF. CDR3 DNA: TGTGCCAGCAGCGCGGGACAGGTCAGAGAGACCCAGTACTTC.

This chain connects TRBV7-6 to TRBJ2-1; D call uncertain. Germline V gives CDR1 SGHVS, CDR2 FNYEAQ. Deletions cut 1 base from V and 4 bases from J, with 14 bases between. The CDR3 runs 16 residues. CDR3 region: CASSLGRHLNYNEQFF. DNA for the CDR3: TGTGCCAGCAGCTTAGGCAGGCACCTCAATTACAATGAGCAGTTCTTC.

The rearrangement links TRBV28 to TRBJ2-2, with 9 positions matching TRBD1. Germline values: CDR1 MDHEN, CDR2 SYDVKM. CDR3 length equals 15 residues. Trimming cost V 5 bases and J 4 bases; bases outside gene matches: 5. The DNA of the CDR3 is TGTGCCAGCAGTCCACAGGGGGCAAGCACCGGGGAGCTGTTTTTT. Protein: CASSPQGASTGELFF.

The genes are TRBV5-1 and TRBJ2-1, with D perhaps matching TRBD2 (6 bases). The CDR3 has 12 amino acids. The germline V gene encodes CDR1 SGHRS and CDR2 YFSETQ. Trimming removed 4 bases from V and 7 bases from J, with 9 bases in between. The CDR3 coding sequence is TGCGCCAGCAGCGCGGGGCGGAATGAGCAGTTCTTC. It encodes CASSAGRNEQFF.

The chain carries TRBV6-6 and TRBJ2-7; 9 bases match TRBD2. Losses at the gene ends were 10 bases for V and 0 bases for J; bases not matched to a gene: 7. CDR1 and CDR2 (germline): MNHNY, SVGAGI (reference sequence). The CDR3 length is 14 residues. The CDR3 nucleotides read TGTGCCACTCTGCGCGGGGGGGGCTCCTACGAGCAGTACTTC. Protein product: CATLRGGGSYEQYF.

The sample holds one count of this clone. V gene TRBV4-2 combines with J gene TRBJ2-3; 9 bases are a match to TRBD2. Germline-derived CDR1 and CDR2 are LGHNA and YNFKEQ. After removal of 0 bases from V and 6 bases from J, the junction contained 4 bases not matched to a gene. The CDR3 extends over 15 amino acids. CDR3 loop: CASSQDPSGVDTQYF. The CDR3 DNA follows: TGTGCCAGCAGCCAAGATCCTAGCGGGGTTGATACGCAGTATTTT.

The V and J genes are TRBV30 and TRBJ2-3; 14 nucleotides line up with TRBD2. Germline CDR1 is GTSNPN and CDR2 is SVGIG (reference sequence). The CDR3 is made up of 15 amino acids. Trimming removed 3 bases from V and 1 base from J; junction bases left unmatched: 0. The CDR3 sequence: CAWRGLAGGTDTQYF. The CDR3 nucleotides read TGTGCCTGGAGGGGACTAGCGGGGGGCACAGATACGCAGTATTTT.

By frequency in the sample, this clone is medium-sized. The chain is built from TRBV5-8 and TRBJ1-6, with TRBD1 matching 11 bases. Germline V gives CDR1 SGHTS, CDR2 YDEGEE. The CDR3 has 15 amino acids. J lost 6 bases, V lost 3 bases, and 2 bases had no gene match. CDR3 residues: CASSSGQGANSPLHF. For the CDR3, the DNA is TGTGCCAGCAGCTCCGGACAGGGGGCTAATTCACCCCTCCACTTT.

V is TRBV9 and J is TRBJ2-7; 8 positions agree with TRBD2. Trimming removed 0 bases from V and 3 bases from J; junction bases left unmatched: 5. The germline gives CDR1 SGDLS, CDR2 YYNGEE. This CDR3 is 15 amino acids long. The CDR3 loop is CASSVGPGGFYEQYF. CDR3 nucleotide sequence: TGTGCCAGCAGCGTAGGTCCGGGGGGGTTCTACGAGCAGTACTTC. The variable domain in full, with the rest retrieved from reference TRBV9 and TRBJ2-7, is DSGVTQTPKHLITATGQRVTLRCSPRSGDLSVYWYQQSLDQGLQFLIQYYNGEERAKGNILERFSAQQFPDLHSELNLSSLELGDSALYFCASSVGPGGFYEQYFGPGTRLTVT.

The V gene is TRBV15, the J gene TRBJ1-5, with 7 bases lining up with TRBD1. The CDR3 runs to 16 residues. CDR1 is LNHNV and CDR2 is YYDKDF in the germline V gene (reference sequence). After removal of 6 bases from V and 0 bases from J, the junction contained 8 bases not matched to a gene. The CDR3 loop reads CATSIGGQHSNQPQHF. The CDR3 DNA follows: TGTGCCACCAGTATTGGGGGACAGCATAGCAATCAGCCCCAGCATTTT.

The chain uses TRBV10-3 and TRBJ2-3; 11 bases line up with TRBD2. The germline V gene has CDR1 ENHRY and CDR2 SYGVKD. The CDR3 extends over 16 amino acids. V was clipped by 6 bases and J by 1 base; unmatched bases: 6. The CDR3 nucleotides read TGTGCCATCAGACCAACTAGCGGGGGACGCACAGATACGCAGTATTTT. Translating it yields CAIRPTSGGRTDTQYF.

The chain is built from TRBV18 and TRBJ2-1, with 8 bases that match TRBD1. Losses at the gene ends were 6 bases for V and 8 bases for J; bases not matched to a gene: 12. Germline-derived CDR1 and CDR2 are KGHSH and LQKENI. This CDR3 has 15 amino acids. The CDR3 region is CASSMRQGARDEQFF. CDR3 coding DNA: TGTGCCAGCTCCATGCGGCAGGGGGCCCGGGATGAGCAGTTCTTC. The whole variable domain, remainder taken from reference TRBV18 and TRBJ2-1, is NAGVMQNPRHLVRRRGQEARLRCSPMKGHSHVYWYRQLPEEGLKFMVYLQKENIIDESGMPKERFSAEFPKEGPSILRIQQVVRGDSAAYFCASSMRQGARDEQFFGPGTRLTVL.

V gene TRBV7-9 combines with J gene TRBJ2-1, with 7 bases fitting TRBD2. Germline lookup yields CDR1 SEHNR and CDR2 FQNEAQ (reference sequence). Losses at the gene ends were 3 bases for V and 4 bases for J; bases not matched to a gene: 3. The CDR3 sequence is 14 residues long. The DNA for the CDR3 is TGTGCCAGCAGCTTTAGCGGGCCTTACAATGAGCAGTTCTTC. Its protein is CASSFSGPYNEQFF.

The J gene is TRBJ1-2, the V gene TRBV6-2 or TRBV6-3; the match to TRBD1 covers 8 bases. The CDR3 sequence is 13 residues long. The germline gives CDR1 MNHEY, CDR2 SVGEGT. Germline trimming cut 6 bases from V and 7 bases from J; bases unmatched to any gene: 7. This CDR3 is CASSDPGGFGYTF. The CDR3 DNA follows: TGTGCCAGCAGCGATCCAGGGGGCTTTGGCTACACCTTC.

CDR3 bases: TGCAGCGTTGATAGGGGGCGCGCCGGGGAGCTGTTTTTT. Amino acids: CSVDRGRAGELFF. This chain joins TRBV29-1 and TRBJ2-2; 7 bases are a match to TRBD1. This CDR3 is 13 amino acids long. Germline V CDR1 and CDR2: SQVTM, ANQGSEA. The trim removed 3 bases at V and 6 bases at J, leaving 4 bases unmatched.

This clone was observed once. The chain carries TRBV4-3 and TRBJ2-7; D is ambiguous. Germline V gene sequence: CDR1 LGHNA, CDR2 YSLEER. The CDR3 loop spans 14 amino acids. Trimming stripped 4 bases from V and 0 bases from J, with 10 bases between. The CDR3 spells CASSRATGSYEQYF. The CDR3 DNA sequence: TGCGCCAGCAGCCGGGCAACCGGCTCCTACGAGCAGTACTTC.

This chain joins TRBV4-1 and TRBJ2-1, with 7 bases identical to TRBD2. V shed 6 bases, J shed 7 bases, and the junction held 9 bases outside the gene matches. Germline V gene sequence: CDR1 MGHRA, CDR2 YSYEKL. The CDR3 is 14 residues long. The CDR3 is CASSIPGGGNEQFF. The CDR3 DNA reads as TGCGCCAGCAGTATTCCCGGGGGAGGGAATGAGCAGTTCTTC.

The chain carries TRBV4-2 and TRBJ2-1; unclear D gene. Trimming left V 0 bases short and J 5 bases short, with 5 bases between. This CDR3 has 13 amino acids. CDR1 and CDR2 (germline): LGHNA, YNFKEQ. CDR3 residues: CASSQDTNNEQFF. The CDR3 region has the DNA TGTGCCAGCAGCCAAGATACAAACAATGAGCAGTTCTTC.

A word on this clone: Other DNA sequences in the same sample also yield this CDR3. V is TRBV18 and J is TRBJ1-5; D not certain. Per the germline V gene, CDR1 is KGHSH and CDR2 is LQKENI. The CDR3 has 13 residues. The V and J ends lost 6 bases and 11 bases respectively, with 17 bases between them. The CDR3 loop reads CASSPTGGGAQHF. In DNA, the CDR3 is TGTGCCAGCTCCCCGACCGGTGGCGGAGCCCAGCATTTT. The variable domain in full, with the rest retrieved from reference TRBV18 and TRBJ1-5, is NAGVMQNPRHLVRRRGQEARLRCSPMKGHSHVYWYRQLPEEGLKFMVYLQKENIIDESGMPKERFSAEFPKEGPSILRIQQVVRGDSAAYFCASSPTGGGAQHFGDGTRLSIL.

The chain joins TRBV12-3 or TRBV12-4 to TRBJ2-5; 7 bases fit TRBD2. CDR3 size: 13 residues. Germline trimming cut 4 bases from V and 1 base from J; bases unmatched to any gene: 0. The CDR3 here is CASSWGGQETQYF. DNA for the CDR3: TGTGCCAGCAGTTGGGGGGGCCAAGAGACCCAGTACTTC.

The J gene is TRBJ1-1, the V gene TRBV7-9; D is possibly TRBD1 (5 bases). V lost 1 base and J 5 bases, leaving 14 bases between the germline ends. CDR3 length equals 15 residues. CDR1 is SEHNR, CDR2 FQNEAQ, per germline (reference sequence). CDR3 DNA sequence: TGTGCCAGCAGCTTAGATGGCCAGGGAAGGACTGAAGCTTTCTTT. Residues: CASSLDGQGRTEAFF.

The J gene is TRBJ1-5, the V gene TRBV28; the D is unclear. Trimming pared 5 bases from V and 2 bases from J, leaving 16 bases between. The V gene's germline CDR1 is MDHEN and CDR2 SYDVKM. The CDR3 consists of 16 residues. The CDR3 spells CASSPLGEKGNQPQHF. The CDR3 DNA follows: TGTGCCAGCAGTCCCCTCGGGGAGAAGGGCAATCAGCCCCAGCATTTT.